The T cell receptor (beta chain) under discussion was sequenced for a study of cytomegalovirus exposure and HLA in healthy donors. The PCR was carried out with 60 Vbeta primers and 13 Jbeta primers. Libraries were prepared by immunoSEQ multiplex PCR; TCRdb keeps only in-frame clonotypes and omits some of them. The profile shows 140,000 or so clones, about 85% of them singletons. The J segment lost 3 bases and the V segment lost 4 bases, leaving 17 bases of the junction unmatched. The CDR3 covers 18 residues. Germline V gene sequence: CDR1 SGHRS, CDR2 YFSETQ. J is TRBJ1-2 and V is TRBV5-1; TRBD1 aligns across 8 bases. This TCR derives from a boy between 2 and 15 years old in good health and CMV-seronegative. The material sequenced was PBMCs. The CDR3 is CASSQTMKWQGADYGYTF. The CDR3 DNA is TGCGCCAGCAGCCAGACTATGAAGTGGCAGGGGGCGGACTATGGCTACACCTTC.